The present entry profiles one TCR beta chain with its context. What it recognizes is unknown. Here immunoSEQ multiplex PCR was the method, and the copy in TCRdb shows in-frame clones only, minus some. The sample has more than 75,000 clones, 82% seen once. Time point meaning: baseline pretreatment blood. Treatment indicated: 15 Gy SBRT to primary tumor, nephrectomy 4 weeks later. Radiation-treated patients gave blood at baseline, week 2 and week 4. The patient's renal cell carcinoma had clear cell pathology. The record originates from a study of radiation and T cells in renal cell carcinoma. Findings and caveats of the study: Top tumor clonotypes rose in blood 2 weeks post-radiation, then contracted.

The material sequenced was blood, taken from a patient whose treatment included radiotherapy and nephrectomy. The receptor's source is a man between 60 and 75 years old with renal cell carcinoma.

The CDR3 here is CASSLTGRKNTEAFF. The DNA for the CDR3 is TGTGCCAGCAGCTTAACGGGACGGAAAAACACTGAAGCTTTCTTT. This rearrangement joins TRBV11-1 to TRBJ1-1; a possible D gene is TRBD1 (5 bases). Trimming stripped 2 bases from V and 2 bases from J, with 12 bases between. Germline CDR1 reads SGHAT; CDR2 reads FQDESV (reference sequence). CDR3 length equals 15 residues.